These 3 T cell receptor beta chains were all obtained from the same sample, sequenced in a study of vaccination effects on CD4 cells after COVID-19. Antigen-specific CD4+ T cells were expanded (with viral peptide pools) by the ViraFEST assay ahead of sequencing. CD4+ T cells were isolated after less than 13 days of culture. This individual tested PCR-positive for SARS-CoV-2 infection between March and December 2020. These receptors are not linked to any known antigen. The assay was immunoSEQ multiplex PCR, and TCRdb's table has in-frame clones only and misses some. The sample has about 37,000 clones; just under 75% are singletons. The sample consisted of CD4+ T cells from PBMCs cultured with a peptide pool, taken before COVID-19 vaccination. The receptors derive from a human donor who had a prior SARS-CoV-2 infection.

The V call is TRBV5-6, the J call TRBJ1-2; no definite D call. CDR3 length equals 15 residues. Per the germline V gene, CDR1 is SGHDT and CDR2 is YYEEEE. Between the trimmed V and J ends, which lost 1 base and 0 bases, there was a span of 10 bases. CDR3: CASSLLPATNYGYTF. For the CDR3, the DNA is TGTGCCAGCAGCTTGTTGCCAGCTACTAACTATGGCTACACCTTC.

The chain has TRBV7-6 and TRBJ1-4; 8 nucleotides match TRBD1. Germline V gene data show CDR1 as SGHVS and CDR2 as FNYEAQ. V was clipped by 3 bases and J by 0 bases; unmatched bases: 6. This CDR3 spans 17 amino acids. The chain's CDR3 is CASSFGQGSATNEKLFF. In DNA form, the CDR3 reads TGTGCCAGCAGCTTCGGACAGGGATCGGCAACTAATGAAAAACTGTTTTTT.

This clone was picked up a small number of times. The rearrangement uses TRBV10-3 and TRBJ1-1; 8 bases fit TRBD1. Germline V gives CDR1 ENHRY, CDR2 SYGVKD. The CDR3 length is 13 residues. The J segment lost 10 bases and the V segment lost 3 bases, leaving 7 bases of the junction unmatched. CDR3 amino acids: CAISETDRARAFF. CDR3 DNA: TGTGCCATCAGTGAAACGGACAGGGCAAGAGCTTTCTTT.